Given below is one T cell receptor beta chain in context. This specimen comes from a study of monozygotic twins with inflammatory bowel disease. After re-calling the 5' RACE reads, TCRdb lists one entry per CDR3 protein, DNA absent. Its table records approximately 400,000 distinct CDR3 sequences. Germline V lookup: CDR1 SEHNR, CDR2 FQNEAQ (reference sequence). The CDR3 has 16 residues. The chain is built from TRBV7-9 and TRBJ1-6; without DNA, the TCRdb call of TRBD1 cannot be checked. This TCR was sampled from a human donor with ulcerative colitis or Crohn's disease, or a healthy co-twin of an affected twin (not recorded which). Sequenced input: blood. The CDR3 here is CASSSYSVGQLPPLHF.